The clone carrying this T cell receptor (beta chain) was found a few times. Its target is unknown. The CDR3 has 14 residues. Trimming left V 1 base short and J 3 bases short, with 7 bases between. Germline-derived CDR1 and CDR2 are LNHDA and SQIVND (reference sequence). These data originate in a study of cytomegalovirus exposure and HLA in healthy donors. Study-wide findings and caveats: Sequencing had likely introduced a cluster of highly shared sequence variants as an artifact. A later analysis showed HLA-associated TCR beta chains outstripping equally common others in clonal expansion.

In the PCR, 60 Vbeta and 13 Jbeta primers were used. Measured with immunoSEQ multiplex PCR; TCRdb has only the in-frame clones, and not every one. The sample records 30,000 to 40,000 clones, roughly four fifths being singletons. The clonotype comes from a woman in her 40s in good health and CMV-seronegative. This chain joins TRBV19 and TRBJ2-1; TRBD1 is a possible D gene (5 bases). Sequencing was carried out using PBMCs. The CDR3 reads CASSIADSYNEQFF. In DNA, the CDR3 is TGTGCCAGTAGTATAGCTGACAGCTACAATGAGCAGTTCTTC. The entire variable domain, with the rest obtained from reference TRBV19 and TRBJ2-1, is as follows: DGGITQSPKYLFRKEGQNVTLSCEQNLNHDAMYWYRQDPGQGLRLIYYSQIVNDFQKGDIAEGYSVSREKKESFPLTVTSAQKNPTAFYLCASSIADSYNEQFFGPGTRLTVL.